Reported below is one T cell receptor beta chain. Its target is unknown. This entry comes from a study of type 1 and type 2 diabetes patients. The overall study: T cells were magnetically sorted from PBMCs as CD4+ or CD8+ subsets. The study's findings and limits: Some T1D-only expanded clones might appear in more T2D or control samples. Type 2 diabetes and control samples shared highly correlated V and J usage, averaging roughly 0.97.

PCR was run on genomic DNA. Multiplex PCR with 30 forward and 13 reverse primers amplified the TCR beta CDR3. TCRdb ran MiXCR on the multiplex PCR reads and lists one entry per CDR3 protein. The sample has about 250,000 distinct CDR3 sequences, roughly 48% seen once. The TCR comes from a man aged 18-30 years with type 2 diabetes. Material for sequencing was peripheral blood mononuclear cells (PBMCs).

This chain's CDR3 is CASSVAAGTGYGYTF. Written as DNA, the CDR3 is TGTGCCAGCAGCGTAGCCGCCGGGACCGGATATGGCTACACCTTC. The rearrangement uses TRBV6-5 and TRBJ1-2; a weak D match, TRBD1 (5 bases). The CDR3 sequence is 15 residues long. Trimming took off 6 bases at V and 5 bases at J, with 19 bases between the two ends. Per the germline V gene, CDR1 is MNHEY and CDR2 is SVGAGI.